The 19 T cell receptor beta chains below were found in one sample sequenced in a study of T cells in Graves' hyperthyroidism and ophthalmopathy. Amplified TCR beta CDR3 regions derived from RNA transcripts. The study used the HTBI primer set for a first-round RT-PCR of the TCR CDR3. TCRdb reanalysed the multiplex PCR reads using MiXCR and keeps one entry per CDR3 protein. Here the sample spans over 400,000 distinct CDR3 sequences, 22% being singletons. Sequencing was performed on blood. All receptors come from a woman in her 70s with Graves' ophthalmopathy.

The V gene is TRBV6-2 or TRBV6-3, the J gene TRBJ1-1; D unresolved. Trimming stripped 0 bases from V and 1 base from J, with 9 bases between. The CDR3 has 15 amino acids. From germline, CDR1 is MNHEY and CDR2 SVGEGT. The CDR3 region is CASSYSREPNTEAFF. The CDR3 bases are TGTGCCAGCAGTTACTCGAGAGAGCCGAACACTGAAGCTTTCTTT.

This chain joins TRBV30 and TRBJ1-3; D ambiguous. The CDR3 has 15 residues. The germline CDR1 and CDR2 sequences are GTSNPN and SVGIG (reference sequence). Trimming pared 2 bases from V and 2 bases from J, leaving 13 bases between. In DNA, the CDR3 is TGTGCCTGGAGTCTTGGTTGGGTTGCTGGAAACACCATATATTTT. Residues: CAWSLGWVAGNTIYF.

The chain links TRBV10-2 to TRBJ2-7; TRBD2 agrees at 7 bases. The length of the CDR3 is 17 residues. The junction had 17 bases not matched to a gene; V was cut back by 8 bases and J by 1 base. The germline V gene has CDR1 WSHSY and CDR2 SAAADI. The CDR3 sequence is CASQLTASSGNSYEQYF. CDR3 DNA sequence: TGCGCCAGCCAGTTGACTGCTTCTAGCGGTAATTCCTACGAGCAGTACTTC.

The rearrangement joins TRBV11-3 to TRBJ2-5, with unresolved D. With 6 bases removed from V and 3 bases from J, the gap between germline ends came to 11 bases. The CDR3 is made up of 13 amino acids. Germline CDR1 SGHNT, CDR2 YENEEA. The CDR3 DNA reads TGTGCCAGCAGTCGGACCCTTAAAGAGACCCAGTACTTC. Translation: CASSRTLKETQYF. Filled out from reference TRBV11-3 and TRBJ2-5, the complete variable domain reads EAGVVQSPRYKIIEKKQPVAFWCNPISGHNTLYWYLQNLGQGPELLIRYENEEAVDDSQLPKDRFSAERLKGVDSTLKIQPAELGDSAVYLCASSRTLKETQYFGPGTRLLVL.

This clonotype was recorded many times. The chain has TRBV20-1 and TRBJ1-1; no firm D call. The germline V and J ends were trimmed by 5 bases and 0 bases, with 13 bases remaining between them. Germline V gene lookup returns CDR1 DFQATT and CDR2 SNEGSKA (reference sequence). The CDR3 sequence is 14 residues long. CDR3 residues: CSARVEEMNTEAFF. Here the CDR3 DNA reads TGCAGTGCTCGGGTCGAGGAGATGAACACTGAAGCTTTCTTT.

In this sample, this clonotype turned up a few times. This chain connects TRBV7-2 to TRBJ2-5, with D unresolved. Looked up from germline, CDR1 is SGHTA and CDR2 is FQGNSA. The CDR3 sequence is 16 residues long. V lost 1 base and J 1 base, leaving 13 bases between the germline ends. The CDR3 region has the DNA TGTGCCAGCAGCTTAGTCGCCAGGAGTCGCCAAGAGACCCAGTACTTC. Translation: CASSLVARSRQETQYF.

The chain employs TRBV9 and TRBJ2-2; weak D call: TRBD2 (6 bases). Deletions cut 0 bases from V and 4 bases from J, with 10 bases between. The CDR3 loop spans 15 amino acids. The V gene's germline CDR1 is SGDLS and CDR2 YYNGEE. CDR3 sequence reads: CASSVGLEVTGELFF. The CDR3 DNA follows: TGTGCCAGCAGCGTAGGACTAGAGGTCACCGGGGAGCTGTTTTTT.

This clonotype showed up just a few times. CDR3 loop: CAISESDRSYEQYF. For the CDR3, the DNA is TGTGCCATCAGTGAGTCGGACAGGTCCTACGAGCAGTACTTC. The rearrangement links TRBV10-3 to TRBJ2-7; 7 bases are shared with TRBD1. With 0 bases clipped from V and 1 base from J, the junction kept 0 bases outside the gene matches. The CDR3 covers 14 residues. Germline V gene lookup returns CDR1 ENHRY and CDR2 SYGVKD.

This rearrangement joins TRBV20-1 to TRBJ2-1; D possibly corresponds to TRBD2 (6 bases). The germline V and J ends were trimmed by 3 bases and 8 bases, with 14 bases remaining between them. CDR1 and CDR2 (germline): DFQATT, SNEGSKA (reference sequence). The CDR3 contains 13 residues. The CDR3 loop is CSARTGAFYEQFF. The CDR3 DNA reads as TGCAGTGCTAGGACGGGAGCATTTTATGAGCAGTTCTTC.

The chain joins TRBV10-1 to TRBJ2-3; 10 bases fit TRBD1. The CDR3 is 15 residues long. The J segment lost 3 bases and the V segment lost 4 bases, leaving 4 bases of the junction unmatched. CDR1 and CDR2 from the germline V gene are WNHNN and SYGVQD (reference sequence). The CDR3 sequence is CASSGRTGGTDTQYF. DNA for the CDR3: TGCGCCAGCAGTGGGAGGACAGGGGGGACAGATACGCAGTATTTT.

In regard to this clonotype: A much bigger clone sits one base away, suggesting this may be a read error. Here the CDR3 reads CASGFAPPSTEAFF. CDR3 DNA sequence: TGTGCCAGCGGTTTCGCACCCCCTAGCACTGAAGCTTTCTTT. V gene TRBV12-3 or TRBV12-4 combines with J gene TRBJ1-1; D call uncertain. This CDR3 contains 14 residues.

This clonotype was seen only a few times. The chain is built from TRBV3-1 and TRBJ1-2, with D perhaps matching TRBD1 (6 bases). CDR1 is LGHDT and CDR2 is YNNKEL in the germline V gene (reference sequence). The CDR3 covers 16 residues. V shed 4 bases and J shed 3 bases, with 18 bases lying between them. The CDR3 nucleotides read TGTGCCAGCAGCCGCCTTGGGGGGGGCGCCTACTATGGCTACACCTTC. As protein: CASSRLGGGAYYGYTF. Using reference TRBV3-1 and TRBJ1-2 for the parts outside the CDR3, the full variable domain is DTAVSQTPKYLVTQMGNDKSIKCEQNLGHDTMYWYKQDSKKFLKIMFSYNNKELIINETVPNRFSPKSPDKAHLNLHINSLELGDSAVYFCASSRLGGGAYYGYTFGSGTRLTVV.

This clonotype showed up many times. The chain recombines TRBV28 with TRBJ1-4; D is unresolved. Trimming took off 9 bases at V and 2 bases at J, with 13 bases between the two ends. The CDR3 consists of 14 residues. The V gene's germline CDR1 is MDHEN and CDR2 SYDVKM. As DNA, the CDR3 is TGTGCCAGTTCCGAGGGAGGGACTAATGAAAAACTGTTTTTT. This encodes CASSEGGTNEKLFF.

Comments on this clonotype: This sequence may be a read error, since a much larger clone differs from it by one base. V and J are TRBV7-2 and TRBJ1-5, with D hard to call. CDR1 is SGHTA and CDR2 is FQGNSA in the germline V gene. This CDR3 contains 17 residues. V gave up 5 bases and J gave up 1 base, with 18 bases separating them. CDR3 amino acids: CASSPIRPSESNQPQHF. CDR3 nucleotide sequence: TGTGCCAGCAGCCCAATTAGACCCTCTGAGAGCAATCAGCCCCAGCATTTT.

This rearrangement joins TRBV10-3 to TRBJ1-2; tentative D call: TRBD1 (5 bases). Trimming removed 6 bases at V and 7 bases at J, with 21 bases between. Germline V lookup: CDR1 ENHRY, CDR2 SYGVKD. The CDR3 is 15 amino acids. In DNA form, the CDR3 reads TGTGCCATCAGCCCCGGGACTCCGGGGCGGAGTGGCTACACCTTC. It yields the protein CAISPGTPGRSGYTF.

This chain uses TRBV20-1 with TRBJ2-7, with 10 bases matching TRBD1. J gave up 6 bases and V 5 bases, and 16 bases lay outside the gene matches. The CDR3 length is 16 residues. The germline CDR1 and CDR2 sequences are DFQATT and SNEGSKA (reference sequence). The CDR3 loop reads CSAGLTGTGAEGEQYF. The DNA for the CDR3 is TGCAGTGCTGGCTTAACCGGGACAGGGGCAGAGGGCGAGCAGTACTTC.

V is TRBV19 and J is TRBJ1-5; weak D call: TRBD1 (6 bases). Germline loops: CDR1 LNHDA, CDR2 SQIVND (reference sequence). The CDR3 is 18 amino acids. Deletions cut 5 bases from V and 0 bases from J, with 20 bases between. CDR3 nucleotide sequence: TGTGCCAGTAGTCAGAGGGGCAGGGGCCTCGATAGCAATCAGCCCCAGCATTTT. Translating it yields CASSQRGRGLDSNQPQHF.

This clonotype was detected only a few times. The gene calls are TRBV4-3 and TRBJ2-2; 7 nucleotides align to TRBD1. CDR3 length: 15 amino acids. Looked up from germline, CDR1 is LGHNA and CDR2 is YSLEER. Trimming at V came to 0 bases and at J to 5 bases, leaving 3 bases not matched to a gene. The CDR3 is CASSQDKGATGELFF. CDR3 nucleotide sequence: TGCGCCAGCAGCCAAGATAAGGGGGCAACCGGGGAGCTGTTTTTT.

The J gene is TRBJ2-3, the V gene TRBV18, with D uncertain. This CDR3 is built from 14 residues. V was clipped by 0 bases and J by 7 bases, with 11 bases between them. Germline V gives CDR1 KGHSH, CDR2 LQKENI. CDR3 in DNA: TGTGCCAGCTCACCACCGATTTCCGCACATACGCAGTATTTT. Protein sequence: CASSPPISAHTQYF. The full variable domain, its missing parts supplied by reference TRBV18 and TRBJ2-3, is NAGVMQNPRHLVRRRGQEARLRCSPMKGHSHVYWYRQLPEEGLKFMVYLQKENIIDESGMPKERFSAEFPKEGPSILRIQQVVRGDSAAYFCASSPPISAHTQYFGPGTRLTVL.